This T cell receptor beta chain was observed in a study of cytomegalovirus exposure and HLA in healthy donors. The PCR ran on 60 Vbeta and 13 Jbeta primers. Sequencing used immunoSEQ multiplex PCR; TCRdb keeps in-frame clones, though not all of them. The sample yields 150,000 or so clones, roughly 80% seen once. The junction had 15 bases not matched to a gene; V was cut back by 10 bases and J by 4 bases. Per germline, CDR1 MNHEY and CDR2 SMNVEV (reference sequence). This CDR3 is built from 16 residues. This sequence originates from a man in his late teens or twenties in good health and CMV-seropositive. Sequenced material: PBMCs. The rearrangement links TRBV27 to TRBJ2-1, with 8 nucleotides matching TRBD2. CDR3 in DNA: TGTGCCACCCGTCGGGCAGCGGGAGTGGTATACAATGAGCAGTTCTTC. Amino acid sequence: CATRRAAGVVYNEQFF.